This T cell receptor beta chain emerged from a study of cytomegalovirus exposure and HLA in healthy donors. For the study at large: The study's early data release held roughly 91 million unique TCRs from HLA-typed donors. Study results and limitations: Researchers reportedly found TCR beta sequences accurately predicted most subjects' HLA-A and HLA-B alleles. Rarity marked most TCR sequences, yet some public TCRs occurred in many donors.

Germline V gene lookup returns CDR1 SEHNR and CDR2 FQNEAQ (reference sequence). CDR3 length equals 15 residues. After removal of 4 bases from V and 7 bases from J, the junction contained 9 bases not matched to a gene. This PCR relied on a set of 60 Vbeta primers and 13 Jbeta primers. The method was immunoSEQ multiplex PCR; TCRdb's version includes in-frame clones alone and lacks a portion of them. The sample includes more than 95,000 clones, 15% to 20% of them seen just once. This clone was counted between two and nine times. Its cognate antigen is unknown. The chain carries TRBV7-9 and TRBJ2-4, with 8 bases aligning to TRBD2. The receptor's source is a female donor in good health and CMV-seropositive. Sequenced: PBMCs. Here the CDR3 reads CASSSPLAGYNIQYF. DNA of the CDR3: TGTGCCAGCAGCTCTCCGCTAGCGGGTTATAACATTCAGTACTTC.